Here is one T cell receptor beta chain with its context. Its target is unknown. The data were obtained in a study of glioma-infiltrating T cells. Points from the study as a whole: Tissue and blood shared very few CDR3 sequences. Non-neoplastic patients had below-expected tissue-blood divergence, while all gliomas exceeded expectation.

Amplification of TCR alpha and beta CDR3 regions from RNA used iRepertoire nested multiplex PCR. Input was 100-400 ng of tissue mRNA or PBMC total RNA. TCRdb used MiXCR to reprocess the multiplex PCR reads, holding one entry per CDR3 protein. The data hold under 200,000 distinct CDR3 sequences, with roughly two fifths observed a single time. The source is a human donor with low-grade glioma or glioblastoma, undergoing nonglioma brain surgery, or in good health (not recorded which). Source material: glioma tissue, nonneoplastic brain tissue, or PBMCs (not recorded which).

The CDR3: CAWSGQNFYQPQHF. The CDR3 coding sequence is TGTGCCTGGAGTGGACAGAATTTTTATCAGCCCCAGCATTTT. This rearrangement joins TRBV30 to TRBJ1-5, with D possibly being TRBD1 (5 bases). In germline, CDR1 is GTSNPN, CDR2 SVGIG (reference sequence). Trimming shortened V by 1 base and J by 5 bases, and 12 bases separated the two germline ends. There are 14 residues in the CDR3.